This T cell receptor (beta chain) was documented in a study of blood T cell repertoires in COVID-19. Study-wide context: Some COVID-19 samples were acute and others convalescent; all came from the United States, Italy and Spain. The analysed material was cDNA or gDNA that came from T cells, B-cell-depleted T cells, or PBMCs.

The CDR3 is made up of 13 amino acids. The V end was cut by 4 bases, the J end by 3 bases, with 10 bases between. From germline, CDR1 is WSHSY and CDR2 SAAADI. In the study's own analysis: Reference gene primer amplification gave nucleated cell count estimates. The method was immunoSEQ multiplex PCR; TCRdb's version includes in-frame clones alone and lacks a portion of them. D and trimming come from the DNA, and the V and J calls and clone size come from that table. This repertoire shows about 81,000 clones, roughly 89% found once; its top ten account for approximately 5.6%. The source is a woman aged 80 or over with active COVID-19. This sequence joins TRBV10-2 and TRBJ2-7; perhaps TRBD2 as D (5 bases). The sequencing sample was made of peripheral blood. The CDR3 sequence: CASSVLRDYEQYF. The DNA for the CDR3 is TGCGCCAGCAGTGTACTCCGGGACTACGAGCAGTACTTC.